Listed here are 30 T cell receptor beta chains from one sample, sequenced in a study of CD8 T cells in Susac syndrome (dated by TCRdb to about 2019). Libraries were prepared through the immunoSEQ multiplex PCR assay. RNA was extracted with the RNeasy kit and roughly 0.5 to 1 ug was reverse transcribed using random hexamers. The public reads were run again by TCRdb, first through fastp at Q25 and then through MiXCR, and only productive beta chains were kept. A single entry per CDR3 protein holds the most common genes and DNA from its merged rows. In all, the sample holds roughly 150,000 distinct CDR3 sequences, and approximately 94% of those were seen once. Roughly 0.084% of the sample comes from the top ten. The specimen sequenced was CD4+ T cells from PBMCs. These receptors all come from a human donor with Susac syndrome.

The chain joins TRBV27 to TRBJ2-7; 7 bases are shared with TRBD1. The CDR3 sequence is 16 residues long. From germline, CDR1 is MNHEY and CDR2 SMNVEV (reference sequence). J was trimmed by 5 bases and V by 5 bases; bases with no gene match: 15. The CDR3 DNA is TGTGCCAGCAGTCTAACATCGTTGACAGGGCTCAACGAGCAGTACTTC. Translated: CASSLTSLTGLNEQYF.

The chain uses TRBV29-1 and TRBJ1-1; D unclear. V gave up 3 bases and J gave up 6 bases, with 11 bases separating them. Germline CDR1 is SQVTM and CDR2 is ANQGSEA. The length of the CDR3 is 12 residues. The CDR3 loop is CSVDGFSAEAFF. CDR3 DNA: TGCAGCGTTGACGGGTTCTCGGCTGAAGCTTTCTTT. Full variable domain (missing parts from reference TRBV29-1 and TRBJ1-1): SAVISQKPSRDICQRGTSLTIQCQVDSQVTMMFWYRQQPGQSLTLIATANQGSEATYESGFVIDKFPISRPNLTFSTLTVSNMSPEDSSIYLCSVDGFSAEAFFGQGTRLTVV.

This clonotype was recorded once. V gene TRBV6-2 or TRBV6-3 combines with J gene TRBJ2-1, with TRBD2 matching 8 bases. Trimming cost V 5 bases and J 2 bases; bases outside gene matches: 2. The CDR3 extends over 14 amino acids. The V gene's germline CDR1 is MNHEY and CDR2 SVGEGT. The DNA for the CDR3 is TGTGCCAGCAGTCGTAGCGGGGCCTACAATGAGCAGTTCTTC. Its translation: CASSRSGAYNEQFF.

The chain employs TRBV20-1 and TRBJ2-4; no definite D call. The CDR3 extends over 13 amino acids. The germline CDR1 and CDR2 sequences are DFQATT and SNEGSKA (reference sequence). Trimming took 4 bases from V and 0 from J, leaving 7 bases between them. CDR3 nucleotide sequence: TGCAGTGCTACCAGCATAGCCAAAAACATTCAGTACTTC. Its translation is CSATSIAKNIQYF.

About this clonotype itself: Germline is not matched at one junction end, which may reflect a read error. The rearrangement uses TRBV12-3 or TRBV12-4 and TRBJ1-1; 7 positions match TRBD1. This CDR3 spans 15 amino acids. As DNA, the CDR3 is TGTGCCAGCAGCCATAGCGGGACAGCGAACACTGAAGCCTTCTTT. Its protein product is CASSHSGTANTEAFF.

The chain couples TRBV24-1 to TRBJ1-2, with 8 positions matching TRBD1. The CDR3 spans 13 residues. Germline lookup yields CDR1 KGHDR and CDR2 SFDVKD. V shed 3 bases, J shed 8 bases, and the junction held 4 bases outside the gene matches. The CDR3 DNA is TGTGCCACCAGTGATCCCGGGACAGGAGGCTACACCTTC. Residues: CATSDPGTGGYTF.

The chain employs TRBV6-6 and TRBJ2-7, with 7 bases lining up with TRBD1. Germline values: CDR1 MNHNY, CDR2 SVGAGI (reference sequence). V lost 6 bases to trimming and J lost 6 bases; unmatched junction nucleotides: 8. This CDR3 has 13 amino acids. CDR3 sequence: CASSDRVLSEQYF. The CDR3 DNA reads TGTGCCAGCAGCGACAGGGTTCTCTCCGAGCAGTACTTC.

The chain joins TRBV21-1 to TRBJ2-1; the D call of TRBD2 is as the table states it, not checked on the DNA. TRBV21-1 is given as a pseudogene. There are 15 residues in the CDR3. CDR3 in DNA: TGTGCCAGCAGCAAGGAAGAGGGGAGGGACAATGAGCAGTTCTTC. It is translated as CASSKEEGRDNEQFF.

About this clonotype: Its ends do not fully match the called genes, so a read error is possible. The CDR3: CASSDDRGPGNTICF. CDR3 DNA: TGTGCCAGCAGTGATGACAGGGGGCCTGGAAACACCATATGTTTT. This chain connects TRBV25-1 to TRBJ1-3; 10 positions agree with TRBD1. The CDR3 consists of 15 residues. CDR1 is MGHDK, CDR2 SYGVNS, per germline.

The CDR3 here is CSVEEGRETQYF. In nucleotides, the CDR3 is TGCAGCGTTGAAGAGGGGCGGGAGACCCAGTACTTC. This chain connects TRBV29-1 to TRBJ2-5, with D possibly TRBD1 on 5 matching bases. The germline V gene encodes CDR1 SQVTM and CDR2 ANQGSEA. Deletions cut 0 bases from V and 5 bases from J, with 7 bases between. This CDR3 has 12 residues.

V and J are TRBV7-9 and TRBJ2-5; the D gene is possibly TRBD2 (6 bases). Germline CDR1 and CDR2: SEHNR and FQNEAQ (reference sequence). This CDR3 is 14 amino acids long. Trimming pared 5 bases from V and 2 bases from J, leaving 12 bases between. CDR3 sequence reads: CASSLRTTQETQYF. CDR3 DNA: TGTGCCAGCAGCCTAAGGACTACACAAGAGACCCAGTACTTC.

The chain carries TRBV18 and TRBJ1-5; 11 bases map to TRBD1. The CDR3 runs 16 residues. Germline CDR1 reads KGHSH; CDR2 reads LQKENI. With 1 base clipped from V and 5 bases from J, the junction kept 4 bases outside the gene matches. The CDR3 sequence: CASSPLGTGGYQPQHF. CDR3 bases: TGTGCCAGCTCACCACTCGGGACAGGGGGATATCAGCCCCAGCATTTT.

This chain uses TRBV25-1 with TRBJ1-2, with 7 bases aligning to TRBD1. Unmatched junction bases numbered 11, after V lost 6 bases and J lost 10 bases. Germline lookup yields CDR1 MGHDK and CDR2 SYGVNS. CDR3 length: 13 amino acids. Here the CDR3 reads CASRGTVAGDYTF. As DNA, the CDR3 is TGTGCCAGCAGGGGGACAGTCGCAGGCGACTACACCTTC.

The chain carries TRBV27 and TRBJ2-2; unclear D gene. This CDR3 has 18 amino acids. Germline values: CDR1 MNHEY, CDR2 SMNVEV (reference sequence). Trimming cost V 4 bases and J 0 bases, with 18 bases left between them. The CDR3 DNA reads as TGTGCCAGCAGTTCCGTTATTCCAGCAGCAGCGAACACCGGGGAGCTGTTTTTT. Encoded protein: CASSSVIPAAANTGELFF.

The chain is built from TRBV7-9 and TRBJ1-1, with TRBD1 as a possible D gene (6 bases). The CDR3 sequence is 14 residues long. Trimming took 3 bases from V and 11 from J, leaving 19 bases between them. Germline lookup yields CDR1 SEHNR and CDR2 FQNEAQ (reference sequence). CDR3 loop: CASSFTRDTEVAFF. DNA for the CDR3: TGTGCCAGCAGCTTCACCCGGGACACCGAGGTTGCTTTCTTT. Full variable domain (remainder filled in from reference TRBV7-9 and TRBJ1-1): DTGVSQNPRHKITKRGQNVTFRCDPISEHNRLYWYRQTLGQGPEFLTYFQNEAQLEKSRLLSDRFSAERPKGSFSTLEIQRTEQGDSAMYLCASSFTRDTEVAFFGQGTRLTVV.

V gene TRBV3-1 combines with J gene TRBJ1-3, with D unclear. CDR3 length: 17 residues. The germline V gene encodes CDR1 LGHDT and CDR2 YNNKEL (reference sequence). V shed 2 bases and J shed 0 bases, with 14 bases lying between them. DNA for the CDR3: TGTGCCAGCAGCCAACTTACCTTCCTGAGCTCTGGAAACACCATATATTTT. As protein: CASSQLTFLSSGNTIYF.

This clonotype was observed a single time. The CDR3, as DNA: TGTGCCACTAGAGGGGCGTACGAGCAGTACTTC. Translating it yields CATRGAYEQYF. The chain has TRBV3-1 and TRBJ2-7; either TRBD1 or TRBD2 may supply D (5 bases each). The CDR3 consists of 11 residues. Germline CDR1 LGHDT, CDR2 YNNKEL (reference sequence). V lost 10 bases, J lost 4 bases, and 11 bases lay in between.

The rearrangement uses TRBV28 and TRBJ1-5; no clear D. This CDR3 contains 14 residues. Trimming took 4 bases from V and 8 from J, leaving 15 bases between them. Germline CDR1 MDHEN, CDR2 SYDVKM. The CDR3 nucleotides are TGTGCCAGCAGTTCTATCAGCCCGGGGAAGCCCCAGCATTTT. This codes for CASSSISPGKPQHF.

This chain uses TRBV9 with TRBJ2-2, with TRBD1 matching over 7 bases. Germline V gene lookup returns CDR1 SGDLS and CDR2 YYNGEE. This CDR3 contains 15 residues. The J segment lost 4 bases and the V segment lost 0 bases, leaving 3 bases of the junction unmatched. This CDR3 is CASSVGGQPTGELFF. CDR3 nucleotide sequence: TGTGCCAGCAGCGTAGGGGGACAGCCCACCGGGGAGCTGTTTTTT. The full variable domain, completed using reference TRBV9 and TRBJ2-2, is DSGVTQTPKHLITATGQRVTLRCSPRSGDLSVYWYQQSLDQGLQFLIQYYNGEERAKGNILERFSAQQFPDLHSELNLSSLELGDSALYFCASSVGGQPTGELFFGEGSRLTVL.

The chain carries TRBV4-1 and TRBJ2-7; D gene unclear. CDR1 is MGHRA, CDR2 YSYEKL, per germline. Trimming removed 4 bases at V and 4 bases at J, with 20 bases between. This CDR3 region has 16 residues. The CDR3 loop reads CASSRLPVLKGYEQYF. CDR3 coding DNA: TGCGCCAGCAGCCGCCTTCCGGTTTTGAAGGGATACGAGCAGTACTTC.

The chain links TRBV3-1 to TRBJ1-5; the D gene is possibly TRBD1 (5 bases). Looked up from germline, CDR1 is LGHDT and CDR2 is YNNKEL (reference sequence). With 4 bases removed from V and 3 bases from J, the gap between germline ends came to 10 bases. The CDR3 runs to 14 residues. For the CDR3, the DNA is TGTGCCAGCAGCCTAGGCGGGACCAATCAGCCCCAGCATTTT. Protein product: CASSLGGTNQPQHF. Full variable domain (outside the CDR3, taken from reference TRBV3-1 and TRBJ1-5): DTAVSQTPKYLVTQMGNDKSIKCEQNLGHDTMYWYKQDSKKFLKIMFSYNNKELIINETVPNRFSPKSPDKAHLNLHINSLELGDSAVYFCASSLGGTNQPQHFGDGTRLSIL.

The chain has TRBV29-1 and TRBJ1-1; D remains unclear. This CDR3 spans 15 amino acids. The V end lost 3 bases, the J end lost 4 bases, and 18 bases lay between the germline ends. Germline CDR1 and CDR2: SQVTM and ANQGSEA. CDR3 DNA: TGCAGCGTTGACTTGAGGGTCCCACTCGGCACTGAAGCTTTCTTT. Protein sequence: CSVDLRVPLGTEAFF.

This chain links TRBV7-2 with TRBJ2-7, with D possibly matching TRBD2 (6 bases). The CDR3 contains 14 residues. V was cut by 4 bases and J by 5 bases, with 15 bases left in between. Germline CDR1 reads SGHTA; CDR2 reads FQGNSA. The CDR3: CASSSSGGPDEQYF. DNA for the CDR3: TGTGCCAGCAGCTCGTCCGGGGGACCTGACGAGCAGTACTTC.

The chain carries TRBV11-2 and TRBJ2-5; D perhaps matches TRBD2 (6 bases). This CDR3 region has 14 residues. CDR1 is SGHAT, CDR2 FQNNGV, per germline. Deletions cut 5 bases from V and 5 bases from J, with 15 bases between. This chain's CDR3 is CASSRTNFQETQYF. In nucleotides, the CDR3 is TGTGCCAGCAGCAGGACTAACTTCCAGGAGACCCAGTACTTC.

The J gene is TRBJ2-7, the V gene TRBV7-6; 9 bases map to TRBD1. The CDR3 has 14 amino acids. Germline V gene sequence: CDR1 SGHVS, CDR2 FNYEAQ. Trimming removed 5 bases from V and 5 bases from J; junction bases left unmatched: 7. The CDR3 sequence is CASSRRTGEHEQYF. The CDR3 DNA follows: TGTGCCAGCAGCCGAAGGACAGGGGAGCACGAGCAGTACTTC. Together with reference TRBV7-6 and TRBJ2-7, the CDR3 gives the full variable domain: GAGVSQSPRYKVTKRGQDVALRCDPISGHVSLYWYRQALGQGPEFLTYFNYEAQQDKSGLPNDRFSAERPEGSISTLTIQRTEQRDSAMYRCASSRRTGEHEQYFGPGTRLTVT.

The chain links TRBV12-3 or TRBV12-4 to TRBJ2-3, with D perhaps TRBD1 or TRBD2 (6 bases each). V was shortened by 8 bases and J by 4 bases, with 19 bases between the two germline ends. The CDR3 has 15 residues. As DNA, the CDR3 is TGTGCCAGCGGAGGGGGGTTCGTCGGCGCAGATACGCAGTATTTT. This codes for CASGGGFVGADTQYF.

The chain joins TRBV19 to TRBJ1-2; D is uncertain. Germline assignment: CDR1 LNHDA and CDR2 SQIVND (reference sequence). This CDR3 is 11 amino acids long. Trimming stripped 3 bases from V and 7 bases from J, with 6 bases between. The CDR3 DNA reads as TGTGCCAGTAGTATTCTGGGTGGCTACACCTTC. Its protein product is CASSILGGYTF.

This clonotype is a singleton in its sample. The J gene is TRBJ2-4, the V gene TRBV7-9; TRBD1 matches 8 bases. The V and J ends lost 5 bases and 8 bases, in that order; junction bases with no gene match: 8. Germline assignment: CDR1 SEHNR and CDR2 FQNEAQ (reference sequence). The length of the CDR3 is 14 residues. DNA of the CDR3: TGTGCCAGCAGCAATGCAGGGGGCGCAGACATTCAGTACTTC. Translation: CASSNAGGADIQYF.

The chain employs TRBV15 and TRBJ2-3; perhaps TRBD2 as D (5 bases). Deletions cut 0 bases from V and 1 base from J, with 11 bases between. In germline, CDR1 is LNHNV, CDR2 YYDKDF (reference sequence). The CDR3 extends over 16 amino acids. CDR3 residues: CATSRDRGLGTDTQYF. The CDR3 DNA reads TGTGCCACCAGCAGAGACCGGGGATTGGGCACAGATACGCAGTATTTT.

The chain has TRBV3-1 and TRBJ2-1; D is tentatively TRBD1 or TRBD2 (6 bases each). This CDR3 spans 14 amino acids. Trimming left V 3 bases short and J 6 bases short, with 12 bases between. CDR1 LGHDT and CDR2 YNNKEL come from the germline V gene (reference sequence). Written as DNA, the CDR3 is TGTGCCAGCAGCCAGGAGGGGGTCGTCAATGAGCAGTTCTTC. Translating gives CASSQEGVVNEQFF.